These 32 T cell receptor beta chains share one sample of origin, sequenced in a study of early stage breast cancer tumors. Assay used: immunoSEQ multiplex PCR; TCRdb lists only in-frame clones, some missing. Here the sample spans about 28,000 clones, approximately 54% being singletons. Sequencing was done on a sample of breast tumor tissue. These receptors were taken from a person between 50 and 60 years old with breast cancer.

This rearrangement joins TRBV5-4 to TRBJ1-1; TRBD1 might be the D (5 bases). Germline V gene data show CDR1 as SGHNT and CDR2 as YYREEE (reference sequence). This CDR3 region has 14 residues. With 5 bases removed from V and 1 base from J, the gap between germline ends came to 12 bases. The CDR3 sequence is CASSNQGGNTEAFF. The DNA of the CDR3 is TGTGCCAGCAGTAACCAGGGCGGGAACACTGAAGCTTTCTTT.

Written as DNA, the CDR3 is TGTGCCAGCAGCTTAAGGGGGAACACTGAAGCTTTCTTT. It yields the protein CASSLRGNTEAFF. J is TRBJ1-1 and V is TRBV11-3, with D possibly being TRBD1 (5 bases). This CDR3 contains 13 residues. In germline, CDR1 is SGHNT, CDR2 YENEEA. The V and J ends lost 2 bases and 1 base respectively, with 5 bases between them.

The V call is TRBV19, the J call TRBJ2-4; D not certain. Per the germline V gene, CDR1 is LNHDA and CDR2 is SQIVND (reference sequence). With 5 bases removed from V and 1 base from J, the gap between germline ends came to 30 bases. CDR3 length: 21 residues. The CDR3 nucleotides read TGTGCCAGTAGTTCGCCTCTCTCCGGGTCTCAGACGGGTCAGGCCAAAAACATTCAGTACTTC. It translates to CASSSPLSGSQTGQAKNIQYF.

The chain has TRBV11-2 and TRBJ2-1, with D unresolved. The CDR3 runs 16 residues. CDR1 SGHAT and CDR2 FQNNGV come from the germline V gene. Deletions cut 5 bases from V and 8 bases from J, with 22 bases between. The CDR3 region is CASSPRFTAAVYEQFF. The DNA of the CDR3 is TGTGCCAGCAGCCCCCGTTTTACGGCTGCCGTCTATGAGCAGTTCTTC.

This clone was seen a few times. The gene calls are TRBV11-2 and TRBJ1-2; TRBD1 aligns across 10 bases. Trimming at V came to 4 bases and at J to 4 bases, leaving 9 bases not matched to a gene. CDR1 is SGHAT, CDR2 FQNNGV, per germline. The CDR3 spans 16 residues. CDR3 bases: TGTGCCAGCAGCTCGGGGGACAGGGGCTGGTCCTATGGCTACACCTTC. Amino acid sequence: CASSSGDRGWSYGYTF.

V and J are TRBV5-6 and TRBJ1-5; unclear D gene. V was pared by 0 bases and J by 0 bases, with 7 bases between. Germline V gene sequence: CDR1 SGHDT, CDR2 YYEEEE. CDR3 length: 15 residues. CDR3 sequence (DNA): TGTGCCAGCAGCTTGGGGGGATATAGCAATCAGCCCCAGCATTTT. The encoded protein is CASSLGGYSNQPQHF.

The gene calls are TRBV10-3 and TRBJ2-1; 8 bases map to TRBD2. The trim removed 2 bases at V and 3 bases at J, leaving 6 bases unmatched. The germline V gene has CDR1 ENHRY and CDR2 SYGVKD. There are 16 residues in the CDR3. CDR3 in amino acids: CAISEIVLAGYNEQFF. CDR3 nucleotide sequence: TGTGCCATCAGTGAGATAGTCCTAGCGGGCTACAATGAGCAGTTCTTC.

By its share, this clone is medium-sized. The J gene is TRBJ1-1, the V gene TRBV19; 10 bases fit TRBD1. Germline trimming cut 7 bases from V and 1 base from J; bases unmatched to any gene: 6. The CDR3 sequence is 15 residues long. The germline V gene encodes CDR1 LNHDA and CDR2 SQIVND (reference sequence). In nucleotides, the CDR3 is TGTGCCAGTACCACCGGGACAGGGGAGAACACTGAAGCTTTCTTT. Translated: CASTTGTGENTEAFF.

This clone was recorded a few times. The chain joins TRBV6-4 to TRBJ2-3, with TRBD2 matching 10 bases. This CDR3 has 16 residues. Germline V gene sequence: CDR1 MRHNA, CDR2 SNTAGT. Trimming took 0 bases from V and 4 from J; bases not matched to a gene: 4. This CDR3 reads CASSDSEAGGADTQYF. The DNA for the CDR3 is TGTGCCAGCAGTGACTCGGAAGCGGGAGGGGCAGATACGCAGTATTTT.

The chain links TRBV4-2 to TRBJ2-7; 7 nucleotides match TRBD1. This CDR3 is built from 15 residues. Germline lookup yields CDR1 LGHNA and CDR2 YNFKEQ. Trimming at V came to 0 bases and at J to 3 bases, leaving 5 bases not matched to a gene. The CDR3: CASSQDHGTVYEQYF. The CDR3 DNA sequence: TGTGCCAGCAGCCAAGATCACGGGACAGTCTACGAGCAGTACTTC.

The gene calls are TRBV28 and TRBJ2-1; D is unresolved. Germline V CDR1 and CDR2: MDHEN, SYDVKM. This CDR3 comprises 18 residues. V lost 2 bases to trimming and J lost 5 bases, with 22 bases between them. CDR3 DNA sequence: TGTGCCAGCAGTTTAAGCCCCTACGAGGTTTTGGTTCACAATGAGCAGTTCTTC. Translation gives CASSLSPYEVLVHNEQFF.

V usage is TRBV2 and J usage is TRBJ2-1; 7 bases map to TRBD2. This CDR3 comprises 12 residues. The J segment lost 6 bases and the V segment lost 4 bases, leaving 0 bases of the junction unmatched. Germline values: CDR1 SNHLY, CDR2 FYNNEI. The DNA for the CDR3 is TGTGCCAGCAGTGGGACTAGCAATGAGCAGTTCTTC. It codes for CASSGTSNEQFF.

The chain is built from TRBV19 and TRBJ2-1; 7 bases map to TRBD1. V gave up 5 bases and J gave up 4 bases; unmatched junction bases: 14. Germline loops: CDR1 LNHDA, CDR2 SQIVND (reference sequence). The CDR3 totals 17 residues. The CDR3 is CASSPGARQGPYNEQFF. The DNA of the CDR3 is TGTGCCAGTAGTCCAGGGGCGCGACAGGGACCTTACAATGAGCAGTTCTTC.

This clone showed up just once. The V and J genes are TRBV2 and TRBJ2-5; maybe TRBD2 (5 bases). CDR1 and CDR2 from the germline V gene are SNHLY and FYNNEI. V lost 8 bases, J lost 4 bases, and 17 bases lay in between. The CDR3 has 14 amino acids. The CDR3 here is CASFEESGTETQYF. The CDR3 nucleotides read TGTGCCAGCTTTGAAGAGAGCGGAACAGAGACCCAGTACTTC.

This clone has a handful of counts. The chain carries TRBV9 and TRBJ2-3, with TRBD2 as a possible D gene (5 bases). The germline V gene has CDR1 SGDLS and CDR2 YYNGEE. Trimming left V 1 base short and J 3 bases short, with 9 bases between. There are 14 residues in the CDR3. The DNA for the CDR3 is TGTGCCAGCAGCGTATTGCCGGGAACAGATACGCAGTATTTT. It yields the protein CASSVLPGTDTQYF.

On this clone: This sample includes further DNA sequences coding for the same CDR3. The J gene is TRBJ1-1, the V gene TRBV5-1; a possible D gene is TRBD1 (5 bases). The CDR3 extends over 15 amino acids. V was cut by 0 bases and J by 7 bases, with 16 bases left in between. CDR1 is SGHRS and CDR2 is YFSETQ in the germline V gene. CDR3 loop: CASSLEGREYDEAFF. CDR3 DNA sequence: TGCGCCAGCAGCTTGGAAGGCAGGGAGTATGATGAAGCTTTCTTT.

The genes are TRBV6-5 and TRBJ2-2; TRBD2 is a possible D gene (6 bases). This CDR3 region has 14 residues. The germline V gene has CDR1 MNHEY and CDR2 SVGAGI. V was trimmed by 6 bases and J by 6 bases, leaving 14 bases between them. The CDR3 loop is CASSPRREAGELFF. CDR3 bases: TGTGCCAGCAGCCCCCGGAGGGAGGCCGGGGAGCTGTTTTTT.

V gene TRBV10-3 combines with J gene TRBJ1-2; TRBD1 might be the D (5 bases). This CDR3 has 13 residues. In germline, CDR1 is ENHRY, CDR2 SYGVKD. The ends were cut back, 7 bases at V and 8 bases at J, with 17 bases in the middle. The CDR3 DNA reads TGTGCCATCATGGGGACCTCGACGGGGGGCTACACCTTC. It translates to CAIMGTSTGGYTF.

The chain combines TRBV6-1 with TRBJ2-3, with D unclear. The V gene lost 8 bases and the J gene lost 4 bases, with 19 bases spanning the gap. Germline CDR1 reads MNHNS; CDR2 reads SASEGT. This CDR3 comprises 15 residues. This chain's CDR3 is CASSAYETTSDTQYF. DNA of the CDR3: TGTGCCAGCTCCGCGTACGAAACCACCTCAGATACGCAGTATTTT.

This sequence joins TRBV7-2 and TRBJ2-1; D ambiguous. Between the trimmed V and J ends, which lost 5 bases and 5 bases, there was a span of 16 bases. Germline loops: CDR1 SGHTA, CDR2 FQGNSA. The CDR3 length is 15 residues. The CDR3 coding sequence is TGTGCCAGCAGCCGCTTTTGGACCGAAAACAATGAGCAGTTCTTC. Its protein product is CASSRFWTENNEQFF.

The chain is built from TRBV2 and TRBJ1-2; D perhaps matches TRBD1 (5 bases). V lost 6 bases and J lost 1, with 12 bases in between. The CDR3 is 14 amino acids. CDR1 is SNHLY and CDR2 is FYNNEI in the germline V gene. The CDR3 here is CASRTLGLNYGYTF. CDR3 coding DNA: TGTGCCAGCAGAACCCTGGGACTTAACTATGGCTACACCTTC.

The CDR3 here is CASSLGGRGPTDTQYF. CDR3 DNA sequence: TGTGCCAGCAGCTTAGGGGGCAGGGGGCCGACAGATACGCAGTATTTT. The rearrangement uses TRBV7-2 and TRBJ2-3; 8 bases line up with TRBD1. Trimming cost V 1 base and J 3 bases; bases outside gene matches: 6. Per the germline V gene, CDR1 is SGHTA and CDR2 is FQGNSA. This CDR3 spans 16 amino acids. The complete variable domain, with remaining parts taken from reference TRBV7-2 and TRBJ2-3, reads GAGVSQSPSNKVTEKGKDVELRCDPISGHTALYWYRQSLGQGLEFLIYFQGNSAPDKSGLPSDRFSAERTGGSVSTLTIQRTQQEDSAVYLCASSLGGRGPTDTQYFGPGTRLTVL.

The CDR3 is CSVDPSGTNTGELFF. The CDR3 DNA sequence: TGCAGCGTTGATCCCAGCGGGACTAACACCGGGGAGCTGTTTTTT. This chain links TRBV29-1 with TRBJ2-2; TRBD2 matches at 7 bases. This CDR3 spans 15 amino acids. Germline V gene sequence: CDR1 SQVTM, CDR2 ANQGSEA. V was pared by 3 bases and J by 2 bases, with 6 bases of the junction left unmatched.

The chain uses TRBV4-2 and TRBJ2-3; 10 bases line up with TRBD2. V shed 3 bases and J 5 bases; nucleotides not matched to a gene: 8. Germline CDR1 and CDR2: LGHNA and YNFKEQ. The CDR3 spans 16 residues. CDR3 DNA sequence: TGTGCCAGCAGCCAGCAGTCGCTAGCGGGAGAAGATACGCAGTATTTT. This translates into CASSQQSLAGEDTQYF.

This rearrangement joins TRBV7-2 to TRBJ2-7; 9 bases agree with TRBD2. After removal of 4 bases from V and 5 bases from J, the junction contained 9 bases not matched to a gene. This CDR3 is built from 15 residues. The germline gives CDR1 SGHTA, CDR2 FQGNSA. This CDR3 reads CASSSSAAGGHEQYF. The CDR3 DNA reads TGTGCCAGCAGCTCGTCCGCAGCGGGAGGCCACGAGCAGTACTTC.

The CDR3 reads CASSGQGTSGGELFF. The CDR3 DNA sequence: TGTGCCAGCAGCGGACAGGGGACCTCCGGGGGGGAGCTGTTTTTT. The chain joins TRBV7-9 to TRBJ2-2, with 9 nucleotides matching TRBD1. The germline V gene encodes CDR1 SEHNR and CDR2 FQNEAQ (reference sequence). The CDR3 length is 15 residues. Trimming removed 5 bases from V and 8 bases from J; junction bases left unmatched: 9.

The rearrangement links TRBV7-2 to TRBJ2-3, with D perhaps given as TRBD1 or TRBD2 (6 bases each). This CDR3 contains 15 residues. Germline CDR1 reads SGHTA; CDR2 reads FQGNSA. The V end lost 4 bases, the J end lost 1 base, and 12 bases lay between the germline ends. The CDR3 nucleotides read TGTGCCAGCAGCTCCAGGAGGGGGGGCACAGATACGCAGTATTTT. It encodes CASSSRRGGTDTQYF. The full variable domain, its missing parts supplied by reference TRBV7-2 and TRBJ2-3, is GAGVSQSPSNKVTEKGKDVELRCDPISGHTALYWYRQSLGQGLEFLIYFQGNSAPDKSGLPSDRFSAERTGGSVSTLTIQRTQQEDSAVYLCASSSRRGGTDTQYFGPGTRLTVL.

Only one count was recorded for this clone. This chain joins TRBV6-1 and TRBJ1-1; TRBD1 is a possible D gene (5 bases). CDR1 is MNHNS and CDR2 is SASEGT in the germline V gene. Trimming pared 6 bases from V and 3 bases from J, leaving 11 bases between. This CDR3 has 13 residues. CDR3 sequence reads: CASRGLGDTEAFF. Here the CDR3 DNA reads TGTGCCAGCAGGGGTCTAGGGGACACTGAAGCTTTCTTT.

This clone has just a few counts. The J gene is TRBJ2-7, the V gene TRBV7-8, with 7 bases aligning to TRBD2. CDR3 length: 13 residues. With V trimmed by 5 bases and J by 3 bases, 4 bases remained unmatched. Germline V gene lookup returns CDR1 SGHVS and CDR2 FQNEAQ. In DNA, the CDR3 is TGTGCCAGCAGCCTACGGACTAGCTACGAGCAGTACTTC. It translates to CASSLRTSYEQYF.

This clone has only a few counts. The chain employs TRBV11-2 and TRBJ2-7; 9 nucleotides match TRBD2. CDR1 and CDR2 from the germline V gene are SGHAT and FQNNGV. The junction had 3 bases not matched to a gene; V was cut back by 1 base and J by 5 bases. The CDR3 has 14 amino acids. The CDR3 DNA reads as TGTGCCAGCAGCTTAGGACGGACTAGCGACGAGCAGTACTTC. Protein product: CASSLGRTSDEQYF. The full variable domain, with the rest looked up from reference TRBV11-2 and TRBJ2-7, is EAGVAQSPRYKIIEKRQSVAFWCNPISGHATLYWYQQILGQGPKLLIQFQNNGVVDDSQLPKDRFSAERLKGVDSTLKIQPAKLEDSAVYLCASSLGRTSDEQYFGPGTRLTVT.

The V call is TRBV5-1, the J call TRBJ2-1, with a weak D call TRBD2 (6 bases). Germline CDR1 is SGHRS and CDR2 is YFSETQ. V shed 0 bases and J shed 2 bases, with 9 bases lying between them. This CDR3 region has 15 residues. The CDR3: CASSLEAGTYNEQFF. In DNA form, the CDR3 reads TGCGCCAGCAGCTTGGAGGCGGGAACCTACAATGAGCAGTTCTTC.

This chain connects TRBV27 to TRBJ2-4; tentatively, D is TRBD2 (6 bases). The germline V and J ends were trimmed by 3 bases and 2 bases, with 14 bases remaining between them. Germline lookup yields CDR1 MNHEY and CDR2 SMNVEV (reference sequence). The CDR3 is 16 amino acids. Written as DNA, the CDR3 is TGTGCCAGCAGTTTTTCTAGCGTGCCGACCAAAAACATTCAGTACTTC. It is translated as CASSFSSVPTKNIQYF.